A single sample gave rise to the 20 T cell receptor beta chains below, sequenced in a study of shared clonotypes between healthy human individuals. Terminally differentiated effector memory CD45RA+ cells were left out of the naive CD8 fraction, which was CD45RO-negative and positively selected for CCR7. Clones were sequenced by immunoSEQ multiplex PCR, and TCRdb holds only the in-frame ones, with some missing. The sample records some 2,100,000 clones, more than 85% being singletons. Sequencing was performed on naive CD8+ T cells from PBMCs. The receptor source for this set is a man aged 18 to 30 in good health. Some clones in this sample may be carry-over from other donors' samples.

This clone came up once. This chain uses TRBV5-1 with TRBJ1-3; unclear D gene. In germline, CDR1 is SGHRS, CDR2 YFSETQ. Trimming removed 4 bases from V and 5 bases from J, with 25 bases in between. CDR3 length equals 18 residues. The CDR3 loop is CASSPDRDLGSPRNTIYF. In nucleotides, the CDR3 is TGCGCCAGCAGCCCAGACCGGGATCTCGGGAGTCCTAGAAACACCATATATTTT.

The rearrangement joins TRBV7-2 to TRBJ1-1, with 9 bases identical to TRBD1. The V gene's germline CDR1 is SGHTA and CDR2 FQGNSA. The V segment lost 5 bases and the J segment 3 bases; nucleotides outside the gene matches: 16. This CDR3 is built from 18 residues. CDR3 amino acids: CASSPRQGGSSLHTEAFF. For the CDR3, the DNA is TGTGCCAGCAGCCCCCGACAGGGGGGTTCGTCCTTGCACACTGAAGCTTTCTTT.

CDR3 protein: CASWASGSHTELFF. CDR3 nucleotide sequence: TGTGCCAGCTGGGCTAGCGGGAGTCATACGGAGCTGTTTTTT. J is TRBJ2-2 and V is TRBV14, with TRBD2 matching over 10 bases. CDR1 is SGHDN and CDR2 is FVKESK in the germline V gene. The CDR3 has 14 amino acids. V was pared by 8 bases and J by 10 bases, with 10 bases of the junction left unmatched.

This rearrangement joins TRBV5-1 to TRBJ2-1, with D perhaps assigned TRBD1 or TRBD2 (5 bases each). The CDR3 runs 16 residues. Germline CDR1 SGHRS, CDR2 YFSETQ. V was cut by 0 bases and J by 7 bases, with 17 bases left in between. CDR3 residues: CASSLVRDRNSNEQFF. The CDR3 DNA is TGCGCCAGCAGCTTGGTACGGGACCGAAACTCGAATGAGCAGTTCTTC. Full variable domain (remainder filled in from reference TRBV5-1 and TRBJ2-1): KAGVTQTPRYLIKTRGQQVTLSCSPISGHRSVSWYQQTPGQGLQFLFEYFSETQRNKGNFPGRFSGRQFSNSRSEMNVSTLELGDSALYLCASSLVRDRNSNEQFFGPGTRLTVL.

This clone has a single count. CDR3 nucleotides: TGTGCCAGCATCGGATGGAGCACTGAAGCTTTCTTT. Translating gives CASIGWSTEAFF. The chain joins TRBV28 to TRBJ1-1; D is ambiguous. This CDR3 region has 12 residues. Trimming removed 7 bases from V and 4 bases from J, with 10 bases in between. The germline V gene encodes CDR1 MDHEN and CDR2 SYDVKM. The whole variable domain, filled in from reference TRBV28 and TRBJ1-1, reads DVKVTQSSRYLVKRTGEKVFLECVQDMDHENMFWYRQDPGLGLRLIYFSYDVKMKEKGDIPEGYSVSREKKERFSLILESASTNQTSMYLCASIGWSTEAFFGQGTRLTVV.

The J gene is TRBJ2-2, the V gene TRBV15; D is unresolved. Per the germline V gene, CDR1 is LNHNV and CDR2 is YYDKDF (reference sequence). The CDR3 is 13 residues long. The ends were cut back, 8 bases at V and 3 bases at J, with 10 bases in the middle. CDR3 region: CATYGPYTGELFF. For the CDR3, the DNA is TGTGCCACCTATGGACCATACACCGGGGAGCTGTTTTTT.

This sequence joins TRBV14 and TRBJ2-7; D tentatively fits TRBD1 or TRBD2 (5 bases each). The V end lost 4 bases, the J end lost 7 bases, and 17 bases lay between the germline ends. This CDR3 comprises 14 residues. Germline values: CDR1 SGHDN, CDR2 FVKESK. This CDR3 is CASSLTGTQGEQYF. The CDR3 DNA reads TGTGCCAGCAGCCTCACCGGGACCCAAGGTGAGCAGTACTTC.

This clone was seen just once. The gene calls are TRBV27 and TRBJ2-1; 13 nucleotides align to TRBD2. V trimming: 6 bases; J trimming: 8 bases; junction bases outside the gene matches: 13. The germline gives CDR1 MNHEY, CDR2 SMNVEV (reference sequence). There are 17 residues in the CDR3. The CDR3 protein is CASSAIPGTSGIYEQFF. In DNA form, the CDR3 reads TGTGCCAGCAGCGCCATACCCGGGACTAGCGGGATCTATGAGCAGTTCTTC.

The chain is built from TRBV7-6 and TRBJ2-7, with a possible D match to TRBD2 (6 bases). V lost 4 bases, J lost 6 bases, and 16 bases lay in between. Germline CDR1 and CDR2: SGHVS and FNYEAQ. The CDR3 is 14 amino acids. CDR3 in amino acids: CASSSQGGIGEQYF. CDR3 coding DNA: TGTGCCAGCAGCTCCCAGGGCGGGATAGGCGAGCAGTACTTC.

As for this clone: The sample has other DNA sequences that encode this CDR3 too. J is TRBJ1-5 and V is TRBV4-1; no firm D call. The germline V and J ends were trimmed by 3 bases and 1 base, with 4 bases remaining between them. CDR1 and CDR2 from the germline V gene are MGHRA and YSYEKL. This CDR3 region has 13 residues. In DNA, the CDR3 is TGCGCCAGCAGCCAGTCCAGCAATCAGCCCCAGCATTTT. Protein sequence: CASSQSSNQPQHF.

The chain couples TRBV6-5 to TRBJ2-1; TRBD2 agrees at 9 bases. V lost 2 bases, J lost 5 bases, and 4 bases stayed unmatched. The germline V gene encodes CDR1 MNHEY and CDR2 SVGAGI. The CDR3 spans 15 residues. The CDR3 loop is CASSYGGRGHNEQFF. As DNA, the CDR3 is TGTGCCAGCAGTTACGGCGGGAGGGGCCACAATGAGCAGTTCTTC.

The chain carries TRBV5-1 and TRBJ2-1; 9 positions agree with TRBD1. V lost 7 bases, J lost 6 bases, and 5 bases stayed unmatched. The CDR3 extends over 13 amino acids. Germline loops: CDR1 SGHRS, CDR2 YFSETQ. The CDR3 reads CASGRDRVNEQFF. The CDR3 DNA sequence: TGCGCCAGCGGTCGGGACAGGGTCAATGAGCAGTTCTTC.

The chain has TRBV14 and TRBJ1-2, with 8 bases matching TRBD1. CDR3 length: 15 residues. CDR1 SGHDN and CDR2 FVKESK come from the germline V gene. V gave up 0 bases and J gave up 8 bases; unmatched junction bases: 8. The CDR3 region has the DNA TGTGCCAGCAGCCAAGACGCCAGGGGGCTGAAGGGCTACACCTTC. Translated, it gives CASSQDARGLKGYTF.

The chain links TRBV14 to TRBJ2-7; TRBD1 agrees at 7 bases. This CDR3 is built from 20 residues. Germline V gene data show CDR1 as SGHDN and CDR2 as FVKESK. V shed 1 base, J shed 4 bases, and the junction held 22 bases outside the gene matches. Written as DNA, the CDR3 is TGTGCCAGCAGCCAAGTTAGGGACAGTCCTCAACGGGGTCGGGGTTACGAGCAGTACTTC. Its protein product is CASSQVRDSPQRGRGYEQYF. Complete variable domain (other parts from reference TRBV14 and TRBJ2-7): EAGVTQFPSHSVIEKGQTVTLRCDPISGHDNLYWYRRVMGKEIKFLLHFVKESKQDESGMPNNRFLAERTGGTYSTLKVQPAELEDSGVYFCASSQVRDSPQRGRGYEQYFGPGTRLTVT.

This chain connects TRBV9 to TRBJ2-2; 9 nucleotides align to TRBD2. CDR1 is SGDLS, CDR2 YYNGEE, per germline. This CDR3 has 17 amino acids. The junction had 8 bases not matched to a gene; V was cut back by 3 bases and J by 2 bases. CDR3: CASSAPRLADNTGELFF. As DNA, the CDR3 is TGTGCCAGCAGCGCCCCACGACTAGCGGACAACACCGGGGAGCTGTTTTTT. Using reference TRBV9 and TRBJ2-2 for the parts outside the CDR3, the full variable domain is DSGVTQTPKHLITATGQRVTLRCSPRSGDLSVYWYQQSLDQGLQFLIQYYNGEERAKGNILERFSAQQFPDLHSELNLSSLELGDSALYFCASSAPRLADNTGELFFGEGSRLTVL.

In nucleotides, the CDR3 is TGTGCCAGTGGGCGACTAGCTAGCACAGATACGCAGTATTTT. Protein product: CASGRLASTDTQYF. The rearrangement uses TRBV27 and TRBJ2-3; 7 positions match TRBD2. This CDR3 has 14 amino acids. Per the germline V gene, CDR1 is MNHEY and CDR2 is SMNVEV (reference sequence). Trimming cost V 9 bases and J 0 bases; bases outside gene matches: 6.

Of note for this clone: The germline gene is not matched at one end of the junction; a read error may be the cause. The sample carries other DNA sequences with the same CDR3. The CDR3 sequence is CASSVGLAGYEQYF. In DNA, the CDR3 is TGTGCCAGCAGTGTAGGACTAGCGGGGTACGAGCAGTACTTC. The rearrangement joins TRBV9 to TRBJ2-7; 12 bases fit TRBD2. From germline, CDR1 is SGDLS and CDR2 YYNGEE. The CDR3 is made up of 14 amino acids.

V and J are TRBV9 and TRBJ2-1; tentatively, D is TRBD1 or TRBD2 (5 bases each). The germline V gene has CDR1 SGDLS and CDR2 YYNGEE. The CDR3 contains 16 residues. Trimming took off 3 bases at V and 0 bases at J, with 13 bases between the two ends. CDR3 loop: CASSAAGTISYNEQFF. The CDR3 bases are TGTGCCAGCAGCGCAGCCGGGACCATCTCCTACAATGAGCAGTTCTTC.

V usage is TRBV4-3 and J usage is TRBJ2-6; TRBD1 matches at 9 bases. Trimming removed 4 bases from V and 0 bases from J; junction bases left unmatched: 4. The CDR3 length is 17 residues. The germline V gene encodes CDR1 LGHNA and CDR2 YSLEER. Here the CDR3 DNA reads TGCGCCAGCAGCCCCGGGACAGGGAGCTCTGGGGCCAACGTCCTGACTTTC. Translation gives CASSPGTGSSGANVLTF.

The rearrangement uses TRBV6-5 and TRBJ2-5, with D possibly matching TRBD2 (7 bases). CDR1 MNHEY and CDR2 SVGAGI come from the germline V gene. This CDR3 has 15 amino acids. V was shortened by 6 bases and J by 1 base, with 15 bases between the two germline ends. The CDR3 loop reads CASRGRDKPQETQYF. The CDR3 DNA sequence: TGTGCCAGCAGAGGGAGGGACAAGCCCCAAGAGACCCAGTACTTC.